This is a list of T cell receptor beta chains from one sample in a study of blood T cells in healthy people across ages. TCRdb processed the 5' RACE reads anew with MiXCR; each CDR3 protein has one entry. The sample has about 930,000 distinct CDR3 sequences; about 27% are singletons. These sequences were also reported in another study, on T cells of mothers and their children.

The sequenced sample consisted of blood. The receptors here all came from a middle-aged woman in good health. Each CDR3 is given with its conserved first and last residue.

TRBV7-3,CASSPQGAGEQFF
TRBV4-3,CAGSQDRFSGPSDTQYF
TRBV7-3,CASSRQAGLNTEAFF
TRBV28,CASIPPQGSGANEQFF
TRBV28,CASSPPGYPNYGYTF
TRBV5-1,CASSQTNNEQFF
TRBV28,CASSYTVNTEAFF
TRBV4-3,CASSQGTRALARQPQHF
TRBV5-1,CASSADVSGHYEQYF
TRBV12-3/TRBV12-4,CASSLVGFSNQPQHF
TRBV11-2,CASSQFGNEKLFF
TRBV20-1,CSARGVKGADTQYF
TRBV20-1,CSASRRDEQYF
TRBV11-2,CASSGRATDTQYF
TRBV4-1,CASSPYLGGGELFF
TRBV18,CASSPPLAGGQVEQFF
TRBV4-1,CASSQEERGGGCEQYF
TRBV7-8,CASSLGVGMRVLRQSYEQYF
TRBV28,CASRGLAGGIKPGEQYF
TRBV24-1,CATSDSEAGGRSNEQFF
TRBV6-1,CASDKGNTEAFF
TRBV10-3,CAISEGTGNEGTEAFF
TRBV9,CASSVSGDAEGYTF
TRBV5-1,CASSFRRWDTDTQYF
TRBV19,CASKWANSPLHF
TRBV5-6,CASSQSTPYEQYF
TRBV2,CASSEGRTGGNEQFF
TRBV20-1,CNASGGRGYIRSYEQYF
TRBV20-1,CSARPRRGVWETQYF
TRBV6-4,CASSPQSERGGTDTQYF
TRBV2,CASSAQGTNYGYTF
TRBV9,CASSAWDNEKLFF
TRBV9,CASSPARGNTKAFF
TRBV20-1,CNARDVRGGNTGELFF
TRBV5-1,CASRTGKETQYF
TRBV3-1,CASSQVLWQGQIFF
TRBV27,CASSPTVGGANEQFF
TRBV25-1,CASSERLAGGPGRDTQYF
TRBV7-8,CASSPLIIPSGLRAQYF
TRBV7-9,CASSQTGDEQFF
TRBV3-1,CASSQVRVPDGDGYTF
TRBV5-1,CASSSEGAGEQYF
TRBV12-3/TRBV12-4,CATREEYNSPLHF
TRBV20-1,CSARDQGVWEKLFF
TRBV5-1,CASSLGAGMGVRNEQFF
TRBV6-1,CASRPRTGLTDTQYF